Listed here are 8 T cell receptor beta chains from one sample, sequenced in a study of CD8 T cells in ankylosing spondylitis. Study conclusions and caveats: For ankylosing spondylitis blood, a TCR beta motif of 7 to 9 highly homologous variants appeared characteristic.

TCRdb reprocessed the 5' RACE reads via MiXCR and lists one record per CDR3 protein. Counted here are approximately 540,000 distinct CDR3 sequences, approximately 11% occurring once; the ten biggest clones make up about 6.8%. Their antigens remain unidentified. What was sequenced was blood, either unsorted or a sorted T cell fraction (not recorded which). The receptors derive from a male donor with ankylosing spondylitis.

J is TRBJ1-2 and V is TRBV15; tentative D call: TRBD1 (5 bases). This CDR3 contains 15 residues. Between the trimmed V and J ends, which lost 0 bases and 5 bases, there was a span of 13 bases. The germline CDR1 and CDR2 sequences are LNHNV and YYDKDF (reference sequence). CDR3 sequence: CATSRDGSREYGYTF. In DNA, the CDR3 is TGTGCCACCAGCAGAGATGGAAGCAGGGAATATGGCTACACCTTC.

This clonotype was counted between two and nine times. This chain joins TRBV6-2 or TRBV6-3 and TRBJ2-1; the match to TRBD2 covers 8 bases. Germline CDR1 MNHEY, CDR2 SVGEGT. With V trimmed by 5 bases and J by 8 bases, 14 bases remained unmatched. This CDR3 is built from 16 residues. The CDR3 DNA reads TGTGCCAGCAGTACCCCCGGGGCGGGAGGTCTCGATGAGCAGTTCTTC. Residues: CASSTPGAGGLDEQFF.

In regard to this clonotype: A much larger clone sits a single nucleotide away, making a read error possible. The chain links TRBV18 to TRBJ1-4; no firm D call. CDR3 length: 16 residues. Germline CDR1 and CDR2: KGHSH and LQKENI. The CDR3 region has the DNA TGTGCCAGCTCACCTGAACTAGCTACAACTAATGAAAAACTGTCTTTT. Translated, it gives CASSPELATTNEKLSF.

The rearrangement joins TRBV7-6 to TRBJ2-5; no reliable D call. The CDR3 contains 12 residues. Germline CDR1 SGHVS, CDR2 FNYEAQ. V gave up 5 bases and J gave up 8 bases, with 12 bases separating them. CDR3 DNA: TGTGCCAGCAGCCCCCGTGGGTTCACCCAGTACTTC. This translates into CASSPRGFTQYF.

This clonotype was counted many times. The rearrangement joins TRBV12-3 or TRBV12-4 to TRBJ1-5; no reliable D call. Trimming cost V 1 base and J 1 base, with 2 bases left between them. The CDR3 spans 13 residues. CDR3 amino acids: CASSLESNQPQHF. The CDR3 nucleotides are TGTGCCAGCAGTTTAGAGAGCAATCAGCCCCAGCATTTT.

This clonotype occurred many times. The chain combines TRBV12-3 or TRBV12-4 with TRBJ2-5; 12 positions agree with TRBD2. The CDR3 has 17 amino acids. J was trimmed by 1 base and V by 3 bases; bases with no gene match: 6. CDR3 sequence: CASSFRASGRAQETQYF. The CDR3 coding sequence is TGTGCCAGCAGTTTTCGGGCTAGCGGGAGGGCCCAAGAGACCCAGTACTTC.

The chain carries TRBV7-8 and TRBJ2-4; 8 bases line up with TRBD1. V trimming: 5 bases; J trimming: 1 base; junction bases outside the gene matches: 7. The CDR3 is 16 residues long. Germline CDR1 and CDR2: SGHVS and FQNEAQ. The DNA for the CDR3 is TGTGCCAGCAGCCAGGGGAACAGGGGGGCCAAAAACATTCAGTACTTC. Translating gives CASSQGNRGAKNIQYF.

This clonotype was observed a few times. The chain employs TRBV10-3 and TRBJ2-5, with TRBD2 identical over 9 bases. V lost 4 bases to trimming and J lost 7 bases; unmatched junction nucleotides: 10. The V gene's germline CDR1 is ENHRY and CDR2 SYGVKD. The CDR3 totals 15 residues. CDR3: CAISAGTSSLGTQYF. The CDR3 DNA reads TGTGCCATCAGTGCTGGGACTAGCAGTCTTGGGACCCAGTACTTC.